This T cell receptor beta chain was sequenced in a study of shared clonotypes between healthy human individuals. Study-wide results and limits: Deeper or shallower sequencing was expected to change how clonotypes are shared among donors.

It was CD45RO-negative cells, positively selected for CCR7, that made up naive CD8 cells, with terminally differentiated effector memory CD45RA+ cells excluded. This table comes from immunoSEQ multiplex PCR, and its TCRdb copy is limited to in-frame clones, with some not included. Among about 1,800,000 clones, just under 95% were seen once, and the ten largest hold more than 0.9%. Concerning this clone: Its antigen is undetermined.

The sequenced material came from naive CD8+ T cells sorted from blood. The source of this sequence is a man aged 18 to 30 in good health.

The CDR3 coding sequence is TGTGCCAGCAGTTACGCTGAGGGGGCCACCGGGGAGCTGTTTTTT. Amino acid sequence: CASSYAEGATGELFF. This chain joins TRBV6-5 and TRBJ2-2; 7 bases align to TRBD1. Germline V gives CDR1 MNHEY, CDR2 SVGAGI. The CDR3 covers 15 residues. The trim removed 2 bases at V and 4 bases at J, leaving 4 bases unmatched.